These 13 T cell receptor beta chains originate from one sample sequenced in a study of radiation and T cells in renal cell carcinoma. TCRdb's table, derived via immunoSEQ multiplex PCR, lists solely in-frame clones and lacks some. The table shows 140,000 or so clones, with roughly 84% occurring only once. Specified time point: baseline pretreatment blood. Described treatment: 15 Gy SBRT to primary tumor, nephrectomy 4 weeks later. Sequenced material: blood, taken from a patient whose treatment included radiotherapy and nephrectomy. The receptors here all came from a woman aged 50 to 65 with renal cell carcinoma.

Here the CDR3 DNA reads TGTGCCAGCAGCGACTCAGGGGTCGAGCAGTACTTC. Translated, it gives CASSDSGVEQYF. The rearrangement links TRBV9 to TRBJ2-7, with a weak D call TRBD1 (6 bases). Trimming took off 3 bases at V and 6 bases at J, with 10 bases between the two ends. Germline CDR1 SGDLS, CDR2 YYNGEE. This CDR3 is 12 amino acids long.

The chain combines TRBV6-6 with TRBJ1-2; D is perhaps TRBD1 (6 bases). Trimming stripped 5 bases from V and 5 bases from J, with 15 bases between. The CDR3 spans 14 residues. Germline CDR1 is MNHNY and CDR2 is SVGAGI (reference sequence). The CDR3 bases are TGTGCCAGCAGTCTTACAGGGATAGATTATGGCTACACCTTC. Its translation is CASSLTGIDYGYTF.

The chain joins TRBV5-1 to TRBJ2-1; 7 bases are shared with TRBD1. The CDR3 consists of 14 residues. J lost 3 bases, V lost 4 bases, and 4 bases had no gene match. Germline CDR1 and CDR2: SGHRS and YFSETQ. This CDR3 is CASSPTGLYNEQFF. The CDR3 DNA follows: TGCGCCAGCAGCCCGACAGGGCTCTACAATGAGCAGTTCTTC.

The sample holds a few counts of this clone. The chain combines TRBV7-2 with TRBJ2-5; D possibly corresponds to TRBD2 (6 bases). This CDR3 has 15 amino acids. V lost 4 bases to trimming and J lost 7 bases, with 19 bases between them. Germline assignment: CDR1 SGHTA and CDR2 FQGNSA. CDR3 loop: CASSSEPTSFGTQYF. CDR3 nucleotides: TGTGCCAGCAGCTCGGAACCGACTAGTTTTGGGACCCAGTACTTC.

This clone was seen a single time. The chain is built from TRBV29-1 and TRBJ2-7; D may be TRBD1 or TRBD2 (5 bases each). V was shortened by 4 bases and J by 2 bases, with 12 bases between the two germline ends. Germline loops: CDR1 SQVTM, CDR2 ANQGSEA. The CDR3 length is 13 residues. CDR3 in DNA: TGCAGCGTTGTAGGGGACGGAGCCTACGAGCAGTACTTC. Translated: CSVVGDGAYEQYF.

The rearrangement uses TRBV4-2 and TRBJ2-5; no reliable D call. Germline V gives CDR1 LGHNA, CDR2 YNFKEQ. The CDR3 consists of 12 residues. Trimming removed 3 bases from V and 5 bases from J, with 7 bases in between. DNA for the CDR3: TGTGCCAGCAGCCATCCCGAGGAGACCCAGTACTTC. This codes for CASSHPEETQYF.

This chain links TRBV5-1 with TRBJ2-6; no firm D call. The CDR3 extends over 13 amino acids. Germline CDR1 and CDR2: SGHRS and YFSETQ. V lost 0 bases to trimming and J lost 2 bases, with 0 bases between them. The CDR3 reads CASSLAGANVLTF. The CDR3 DNA is TGCGCCAGCAGCTTGGCTGGGGCCAACGTCCTGACTTTC.

The CDR3 loop is CASSDGTSGSTDTQYF. In nucleotides, the CDR3 is TGTGCCAGCAGTGATGGGACTAGCGGTAGCACAGATACGCAGTATTTT. This chain connects TRBV6-4 to TRBJ2-3; TRBD2 aligns across 11 bases. CDR3 length equals 16 residues. V was pared by 3 bases and J by 0 bases, with 2 bases of the junction left unmatched. Germline CDR1 is MRHNA and CDR2 is SNTAGT.

The rearrangement uses TRBV5-8 and TRBJ1-3; D remains ambiguous. V was trimmed by 7 bases and J by 4 bases, leaving 18 bases between them. This CDR3 has 15 residues. Germline CDR1 is SGHTS and CDR2 is YDEGEE. The CDR3 sequence: CASALRGRPGNTIYF. The CDR3 region has the DNA TGTGCCAGCGCTTTGCGAGGGCGTCCAGGAAACACCATATATTTT. The full variable domain, its missing parts supplied by reference TRBV5-8 and TRBJ1-3, is EAGVTQSPTHLIKTRGQQATLRCSPISGHTSVYWYQQALGLGLQFLLWYDEGEERNRGNFPPRFSGRQFPNYSSELNVNALELEDSALYLCASALRGRPGNTIYFGEGSWLTVV.

V gene TRBV7-9 combines with J gene TRBJ2-1, with D uncertain. V was trimmed by 3 bases and J by 6 bases, leaving 12 bases between them. The germline CDR1 and CDR2 sequences are SEHNR and FQNEAQ (reference sequence). This CDR3 is 14 amino acids long. The CDR3 bases are TGTGCCAGCAGCTTGGGCGTCGGCCCCAATGAGCAGTTCTTC. Its translation: CASSLGVGPNEQFF.

The chain is built from TRBV7-3 and TRBJ2-1; D uncertain. Trimming took 1 base from V and 7 from J, leaving 8 bases between them. There are 13 residues in the CDR3. Germline values: CDR1 SGHTA, CDR2 FQGTGA. The chain's CDR3 is CASSLNLANEQFF. The CDR3 coding sequence is TGTGCCAGCAGCTTAAATTTAGCAAATGAGCAGTTCTTC.

The CDR3 bases are TGTGCCAGTAGTCCCGGACCTGGTGGGGATACGCAGTATTTT. Residues: CASSPGPGGDTQYF. The chain combines TRBV19 with TRBJ2-3; no reliable D call. The CDR3 extends over 14 amino acids. Trimming removed 5 bases from V and 6 bases from J, with 15 bases in between. Germline CDR1 LNHDA, CDR2 SQIVND (reference sequence).

This clone turned up a few times. The J gene is TRBJ1-1, the V gene TRBV7-3; the D gene is possibly TRBD1 (5 bases). The CDR3 covers 16 residues. Per germline, CDR1 SGHTA and CDR2 FQGTGA. The germline V and J ends were trimmed by 1 base and 5 bases, with 17 bases remaining between them. The CDR3 sequence: CASSLMAGREETEAFF. The CDR3 DNA sequence: TGTGCCAGCAGCTTAATGGCGGGCAGGGAAGAGACTGAAGCTTTCTTT.